The clone carrying this T cell receptor (beta chain) was detected only a few times. Its antigen is unknown. This entry belongs to a study of radiation and T cells in renal cell carcinoma. Study-level points and caveats: Intratumoral heterogeneity was not captured in these roughly 0.96 g regions.

Treatment meaning: 15 Gy SBRT to primary tumor, nephrectomy 4 weeks later. Profiling relied on immunoSEQ multiplex PCR, and the TCRdb table lists in-frame clones only, not all of them. The sample has fewer than 20,000 clones, roughly 54% seen once; the top ten hold about an eighth. The input for sequencing was tumor tissue, taken from a patient whose treatment included radiotherapy and nephrectomy. The source is a man aged 50-59 years with renal cell carcinoma.

CDR3 nucleotides: TGTGCCAGCATTCCCGACAGGGGGGCCTACAATGAGCAGTTCTTC. Its protein product is CASIPDRGAYNEQFF. The rearrangement links TRBV2 to TRBJ2-1; the match to TRBD1 covers 9 bases. The trim removed 7 bases at V and 2 bases at J, leaving 6 bases unmatched. The CDR3 has 15 amino acids. Germline V gene sequence: CDR1 SNHLY, CDR2 FYNNEI. Looking up the rest from reference TRBV2 and TRBJ2-1 gives the full variable domain: EPEVTQTPSHQVTQMGQEVILRCVPISNHLYFYWYRQILGQKVEFLVSFYNNEISEKSEIFDDQFSVERPDGSNFTLKIRSTKLEDSAMYFCASIPDRGAYNEQFFGPGTRLTVL.